A single sample gave rise to the 27 T cell receptor beta chains below, sequenced in a study of regulatory T cells in long-lasting Graves disease. The sample's time point: persistent/refractory GD, antithyroid drugs over 5 years with positive TRAb. With RNA extracted from PBMCs as input, the TCR library was made. To make TCR beta libraries, researchers used iRepertoire HTBI primers and Arm-PCR of CDR3 regions. TCRdb re-analysed the multiplex PCR reads in MiXCR, keeping a single row per CDR3 protein. The sample lists under 450,000 distinct CDR3 sequences; 20% to 25% were seen once. The source material was peripheral blood mononuclear cells (PBMCs), sampled when the disease was refractory, from a patient treated with antithyroid drugs. These receptors were obtained from a female donor with Graves disease.

The chain has TRBV20-1 and TRBJ2-7, with a tentative D call TRBD2 (5 bases). The germline CDR1 and CDR2 sequences are DFQATT and SNEGSKA (reference sequence). The CDR3 sequence is 12 residues long. Trimming shortened V by 2 bases and J by 5 bases, and 10 bases separated the two germline ends. Here the CDR3 reads CSARTGVDEQYF. CDR3 bases: TGCAGTGCTAGAACCGGGGTAGACGAGCAGTACTTC.

The rearrangement uses TRBV19 and TRBJ1-2; D is uncertain. Germline V CDR1 and CDR2: LNHDA, SQIVND (reference sequence). Trimming removed 3 bases at V and 5 bases at J, with 10 bases between. The length of the CDR3 is 13 residues. CDR3 sequence (DNA): TGTGCCAGTAGTATGGTAGGGAAATATGGCTACACCTTC. Protein: CASSMVGKYGYTF.

V is TRBV9 and J is TRBJ1-1; no reliable D call. The CDR3 length is 14 residues. The germline gives CDR1 SGDLS, CDR2 YYNGEE. Trimming shortened V by 1 base and J by 0 bases, and 7 bases separated the two germline ends. In DNA, the CDR3 is TGTGCCAGCAGCGTATCGGTGGTGAACACTGAAGCTTTCTTT. Its translation: CASSVSVVNTEAFF.

The rearrangement uses TRBV19 and TRBJ2-1; D gene ambiguous. The V gene's germline CDR1 is LNHDA and CDR2 SQIVND (reference sequence). The length of the CDR3 is 14 residues. V was shortened by 5 bases and J by 10 bases, with 18 bases between the two germline ends. In nucleotides, the CDR3 is TGTGCCAGTAGTGCGAACAGAGTAGCCTACGAGCAGTTCTTC. This gives the protein CASSANRVAYEQFF.

This clonotype was counted a few times. The rearrangement joins TRBV27 to TRBJ2-7; 10 bases match TRBD1. CDR3 length: 14 amino acids. Germline V lookup: CDR1 MNHEY, CDR2 SMNVEV (reference sequence). V was pared by 6 bases and J by 5 bases, with 7 bases of the junction left unmatched. The CDR3: CASSAVGQGDEQYF. CDR3 DNA sequence: TGTGCCAGCAGCGCCGTCGGACAGGGGGACGAGCAGTACTTC.

Ten or more counts support this clonotype. V is TRBV6-2 or TRBV6-3 and J is TRBJ1-2; D may be TRBD1 (6 bases). The germline V gene has CDR1 MNHEY and CDR2 SVGEGT. This CDR3 is built from 16 residues. Trimming took 4 bases from V and 0 from J, leaving 15 bases between them. The CDR3 DNA reads TGTGCCAGCAGTTTTACCCGGGACACATCTAACTATGGCTACACCTTC. Protein product: CASSFTRDTSNYGYTF.

This clonotype was picked up many times. This chain uses TRBV27 with TRBJ1-6; no clear D gene. The CDR3 consists of 14 residues. V was cut by 3 bases and J by 8 bases, with 11 bases left in between. Germline V lookup: CDR1 MNHEY, CDR2 SMNVEV (reference sequence). The CDR3 sequence is CASSFGAVDSPLHF. CDR3 DNA: TGTGCCAGCAGTTTTGGAGCCGTAGATTCACCCCTCCACTTT.

The table lists this clonotype with a few counts. This chain links TRBV7-3 with TRBJ2-5; D may be TRBD1 or TRBD2 (5 bases each). The CDR3 totals 13 residues. The V end lost 5 bases, the J end lost 3 bases, and 10 bases lay between the germline ends. Germline CDR1 is SGHTA and CDR2 is FQGTGA. The CDR3 region has the DNA TGTGCCAGCAGCCCAGGGACCAAAGAGACCCAGTACTTC. Its protein is CASSPGTKETQYF.

CDR3 nucleotide sequence: TGTGCCTGGAGTCCCGGGAAGGCCACCGGGGAGCTGTTTTTT. It encodes CAWSPGKATGELFF. V gene TRBV30 combines with J gene TRBJ2-2; D is perhaps TRBD2 (5 bases). The CDR3 spans 14 residues. Deletions cut 2 bases from V and 4 bases from J, with 11 bases between. Germline V lookup: CDR1 GTSNPN, CDR2 SVGIG (reference sequence).

This clonotype was counted between two and nine times. The chain links TRBV10-3 to TRBJ1-4, with TRBD1 matching over 9 bases. The junction had 6 bases not matched to a gene; V was cut back by 0 bases and J by 7 bases. Germline CDR1 is ENHRY and CDR2 is SYGVKD. The CDR3 spans 16 residues. DNA for the CDR3: TGTGCCATCAGTGAGTCTGGAGGACAGGGGCCTGAAAAACTGTTTTTT. The encoded protein is CAISESGGQGPEKLFF.

This chain uses TRBV19 with TRBJ1-1, with TRBD1 matching over 7 bases. Germline V lookup: CDR1 LNHDA, CDR2 SQIVND (reference sequence). The CDR3 is made up of 15 amino acids. The junction had 11 bases not matched to a gene; V was cut back by 7 bases and J by 3 bases. CDR3 sequence reads: CASTTYSDRDTEAFF. In nucleotides, the CDR3 is TGTGCCAGTACTACGTATTCAGACAGGGACACTGAAGCTTTCTTT.

The chain links TRBV11-3 to TRBJ1-1; maybe TRBD1 (6 bases). V lost 9 bases, J lost 8 bases, and 19 bases lay in between. CDR1 is SGHNT and CDR2 is YENEEA in the germline V gene. This CDR3 region has 13 residues. This chain's CDR3 is CARGGGQMGEAFF. DNA of the CDR3: TGTGCCAGGGGGGGGGGGCAAATGGGAGAAGCTTTCTTT.

This clonotype was counted only a few times. This chain uses TRBV12-3 or TRBV12-4 with TRBJ1-3, with D maybe TRBD1 (5 bases). Between the trimmed V and J ends, which lost 4 bases and 3 bases, there was a span of 10 bases. The CDR3 length is 14 residues. CDR3: CASSSREIGNTIYF. The CDR3 nucleotides are TGTGCCAGCAGTTCCAGGGAGATTGGAAACACCATATATTTT.

Notes on this clonotype: A read error may explain this, as a much larger clone is one base away. This sequence joins TRBV2 and TRBJ2-2; D ambiguous. CDR1 SNHLY and CDR2 FYNNEI come from the germline V gene. This CDR3 is 13 amino acids long. The V end was cut by 7 bases, the J end by 6 bases, with 12 bases between. CDR3 sequence reads: CASKRIVAGELFF. The DNA of the CDR3 is TGTGCCAGCAAACGAATTGTGGCCGGGGAGCTGTTTTTT.

In this sample, this clonotype turned up many times. The chain employs TRBV28 and TRBJ1-2; D gene ambiguous. The CDR3 sequence is 12 residues long. The V gene lost 11 bases and the J gene lost 2 bases, with 12 bases spanning the gap. Germline CDR1 and CDR2: MDHEN and SYDVKM. The CDR3 is CALEAGNYGYTF. Written as DNA, the CDR3 is TGTGCCCTAGAAGCGGGGAACTATGGCTACACCTTC.

The chain recombines TRBV6-2 or TRBV6-3 with TRBJ2-6; TRBD2 matches 13 bases. V gave up 7 bases and J gave up 2 bases; unmatched junction bases: 2. CDR1 and CDR2 from the germline V gene are MNHEY and SVGEGT. This CDR3 spans 16 amino acids. The DNA for the CDR3 is TGTGCCAGCAAGGGACTAGCGGGAACTGGGGCCAACGTCCTGACTTTC. Encoded protein: CASKGLAGTGANVLTF.

This clonotype showed up many times. This sequence joins TRBV27 and TRBJ2-5; 12 bases are shared with TRBD2. Trimming removed 2 bases from V and 0 bases from J; junction bases left unmatched: 10. The germline V gene encodes CDR1 MNHEY and CDR2 SMNVEV (reference sequence). The CDR3 is 19 amino acids. CDR3 protein: CASSLRQTSGRKYQETQYF. The CDR3 nucleotides are TGTGCCAGCAGTTTAAGGCAGACTAGCGGGAGAAAGTACCAAGAGACCCAGTACTTC.

This clonotype was counted only a few times. V gene TRBV5-1 combines with J gene TRBJ2-7, with 7 bases matching TRBD2. The V gene's germline CDR1 is SGHRS and CDR2 YFSETQ. CDR3 size: 14 residues. Germline trimming cut 0 bases from V and 3 bases from J; bases unmatched to any gene: 3. CDR3 protein: CASSLAGLVYEQYF. DNA of the CDR3: TGCGCCAGCAGCTTGGCTGGACTAGTCTACGAGCAGTACTTC.

This clonotype was counted between two and nine times. This rearrangement joins TRBV19 to TRBJ2-5; 15 nucleotides line up with TRBD2. With V trimmed by 4 bases and J by 4 bases, 7 bases remained unmatched. The CDR3 extends over 17 amino acids. The germline V gene has CDR1 LNHDA and CDR2 SQIVND (reference sequence). Here the CDR3 reads CASSTRPGLAGGETQYF. CDR3 DNA: TGTGCCAGTAGTACCCGTCCGGGACTAGCGGGAGGAGAGACCCAGTACTTC.

This clonotype came up many times. J is TRBJ2-5 and V is TRBV5-6; no definite D call. Germline CDR1 SGHDT, CDR2 YYEEEE. The CDR3 covers 12 residues. The ends were cut back, 6 bases at V and 5 bases at J, with 11 bases in the middle. The CDR3 here is CASNLNGETQYF. DNA for the CDR3: TGTGCCAGCAACCTCAATGGGGAGACCCAGTACTTC.

About this clonotype itself: One end of the junction does not line up with germline, which may come from a read error. The rearrangement joins TRBV9 to TRBJ2-2; 7 bases map to TRBD1. The CDR3 totals 14 residues. Per the germline V gene, CDR1 is SGDLS and CDR2 is YYNGEE. This CDR3 is CASGVYQGAGELFF. For the CDR3, the DNA is TGTGCCAGCGGCGTCTACCAGGGGGCCGGGGAGCTGTTTTTT. Complete variable domain (other parts from reference TRBV9 and TRBJ2-2): DSGVTQTPKHLITATGQRVTLRCSPRSGDLSVYWYQQSLDQGLQFLIQYYNGEERAKGNILERFSAQQFPDLHSELNLSSLELGDSALYFCASGVYQGAGELFFGEGSRLTVL.

This clonotype was seen many times. The rearrangement uses TRBV12-3 or TRBV12-4 and TRBJ1-1; D gene unclear. V lost 6 bases, J lost 6 bases, and 14 bases lay in between. There are 13 residues in the CDR3. Here the CDR3 DNA reads TGTGCCAGCAGGGGCACACTCGGGGCTGAAGCTTTCTTT. Protein product: CASRGTLGAEAFF.

This clonotype has at least ten counts. The chain employs TRBV28 and TRBJ1-1; D is ambiguous. Germline V lookup: CDR1 MDHEN, CDR2 SYDVKM. V shed 3 bases and J shed 10 bases, with 12 bases lying between them. The CDR3 contains 12 residues. For the CDR3, the DNA is TGTGCCAGCAGTTTGGGCAGAATGACAGCTTTCTTT. Amino acid sequence: CASSLGRMTAFF.

This clonotype appeared many times. This sequence joins TRBV2 and TRBJ2-7, with D perhaps matching TRBD2 (6 bases). Trimming left V 9 bases short and J 9 bases short, with 18 bases between. This CDR3 spans 12 amino acids. CDR1 SNHLY and CDR2 FYNNEI come from the germline V gene. The CDR3 bases are TGTGCCAGTCGGAGGGCAGGAATCGGGCAGTACTTC. Residues: CASRRAGIGQYF. The variable domain in full, completed from reference TRBV2 and TRBJ2-7, reads EPEVTQTPSHQVTQMGQEVILRCVPISNHLYFYWYRQILGQKVEFLVSFYNNEISEKSEIFDDQFSVERPDGSNFTLKIRSTKLEDSAMYFCASRRAGIGQYFGPGTRLTVT.

Ten or more counts support this clonotype. The chain combines TRBV6-1 with TRBJ1-6, with D hard to call. V was shortened by 6 bases and J by 7 bases, with 13 bases between the two germline ends. Germline values: CDR1 MNHNS, CDR2 SASEGT. This CDR3 region has 14 residues. The CDR3 region is CASRDAKENSPLHF. Written as DNA, the CDR3 is TGTGCCAGCAGGGACGCCAAGGAGAATTCACCCCTCCACTTT.

This clonotype was counted between two and nine times. This chain connects TRBV6-2 or TRBV6-3 to TRBJ2-7; D gene ambiguous. Trimming took off 4 bases at V and 1 base at J, with 11 bases between the two ends. Germline V gene sequence: CDR1 MNHEY, CDR2 SVGEGT. This CDR3 is 14 amino acids long. CDR3 DNA: TGTGCCAGCAGTTGGGCAGGACCTTCCTACGAGCAGTACTTC. Translated: CASSWAGPSYEQYF.

This chain uses TRBV11-2 with TRBJ1-2; possibly TRBD1 for D (5 bases). Germline-derived CDR1 and CDR2 are SGHAT and FQNNGV. This CDR3 spans 14 amino acids. Between the trimmed V and J ends, which lost 5 bases and 2 bases, there was a span of 12 bases. CDR3 nucleotide sequence: TGTGCCAGCAGCCAATGGGCAGGGAACTATGGCTACACCTTC. The encoded protein is CASSQWAGNYGYTF.